Following are 7 T cell receptor beta chains from one sample sequenced in a study of siplizumab effects on memory and regulatory T cells. Generated by immunoSEQ multiplex PCR, the TCRdb table keeps only in-frame clones and is missing some. In the table there are about 100,000 clones, around 92% of which are singletons. Sequencing used CD4+ T cells sorted from blood. Source of these receptors: a human donor in good health.

The chain carries TRBV7-9 and TRBJ2-2, with 7 bases fitting TRBD2. The CDR3 contains 14 residues. CDR1 SEHNR and CDR2 FQNEAQ come from the germline V gene (reference sequence). J gave up 4 bases and V 2 bases, and 1 base lay outside the gene matches. In DNA, the CDR3 is TGTGCCAGCAGCTTAAGCGGGACCACCGGGGAGCTGTTTTTT. The encoded protein is CASSLSGTTGELFF.

The V call is TRBV28, the J call TRBJ2-5, with 8 bases aligning to TRBD1. Germline CDR1 and CDR2: MDHEN and SYDVKM. The CDR3 is 13 residues long. V shed 6 bases and J 5 bases; nucleotides not matched to a gene: 5. Written as DNA, the CDR3 is TGTGCCAGCAGGGCAGGGGGCTGGGAGACCCAGTACTTC. Translated: CASRAGGWETQYF.

The chain has TRBV19 and TRBJ1-2; maybe TRBD1 (6 bases). This CDR3 contains 17 residues. V lost 0 bases and J lost 7, with 21 bases in between. Per germline, CDR1 LNHDA and CDR2 SQIVND (reference sequence). The CDR3 here is CASSIDPLSLGARGYTF. The DNA for the CDR3 is TGTGCCAGTAGTATAGATCCTCTTAGTCTGGGGGCGCGTGGCTACACCTTC.

The chain employs TRBV10-3 and TRBJ2-5, with D perhaps matching TRBD1 or TRBD2 (5 bases each). The CDR3 totals 14 residues. Deletions cut 2 bases from V and 1 base from J, with 8 bases between. Germline CDR1 and CDR2: ENHRY and SYGVKD. As DNA, the CDR3 is TGTGCCATCAGTGAGCGGGGCGTCCAAGAGACCCAGTACTTC. Amino acid sequence: CAISERGVQETQYF.

The chain is built from TRBV11-3 and TRBJ2-1; 8 bases line up with TRBD1. CDR1 is SGHNT and CDR2 is YENEEA in the germline V gene. The J segment lost 9 bases and the V segment lost 4 bases, leaving 8 bases of the junction unmatched. The CDR3 loop spans 14 amino acids. CDR3 sequence reads: CASSSYLTGGEQFF. Written as DNA, the CDR3 is TGTGCCAGCAGCTCCTATCTCACAGGGGGTGAGCAGTTCTTC.

The rearrangement joins TRBV2 to TRBJ2-3; D gene unclear. The CDR3 extends over 12 amino acids. V lost 7 bases to trimming and J lost 0 bases, with 5 bases between them. Germline V gene sequence: CDR1 SNHLY, CDR2 FYNNEI. The CDR3 sequence: CASTSSTDTQYF. Written as DNA, the CDR3 is TGTGCCAGCACCAGTAGCACAGATACGCAGTATTTT.

The chain carries TRBV12-5 and TRBJ2-2; D unclear. CDR1 and CDR2 from the germline V gene are LGHNT and FRNRAP. V was trimmed by 9 bases and J by 1 base, leaving 6 bases between them. There are 12 residues in the CDR3. DNA of the CDR3: TGTGCTAGCCGACTGAACACCGGGGAGCTGTTTTTT. Translated, it gives CASRLNTGELFF.